This record covers a single T cell receptor beta chain. Looked up from germline, CDR1 is MNHNS and CDR2 is SASEGT. This CDR3 has 13 amino acids. Trimming stripped 2 bases from V and 7 bases from J, with 9 bases between. This sample was included in a study of cytomegalovirus exposure and HLA in healthy donors. In the PCR, 60 Vbeta and 13 Jbeta primers were used. Libraries were prepared by immunoSEQ multiplex PCR; TCRdb keeps only in-frame clonotypes and omits some of them. This sample has some 160,000 clones, with 85% found just once. This clonotype was obtained from a man aged 30-40 years in good health and CMV-seropositive. Sequencing was performed on PBMCs. This chain links TRBV6-1 with TRBJ1-5; no firm D call. The CDR3 DNA is TGTGCCAGCAGTGAAATAGAATTGCAGCCCCAGCATTTT. It encodes CASSEIELQPQHF.